A selection of T cell receptor beta chains follows, all from one sample in a study of blood T cells in healthy people across ages. TCRdb passed the 5' RACE reads through MiXCR, listing each CDR3 protein once. The sample includes 600,000 to 650,000 distinct CDR3 sequences, about 54% of them seen just once. Material for sequencing was blood. The receptors originated from a man in his sixties in good health. CDR3s include the opening cysteine and the closing phenylalanine or tryptophan. The D gene is left open where the match is weak. Size is omitted from some rows. Given values are once, few, many or a class for expanded clones.

V	size	J	D	DNA	CDR3
TRBV3-1	NA	TRBJ1-4	NA	TGTGCCAGCAGCCAAGGGAGGGGAGAAAAGCTGTTTTTT	CASSQGRGEKLFF
TRBV3-1	NA	TRBJ2-5	TRBD2	TGTGCCAGCAGCCAAGTCCTAGCGGAGGGGGAGACCCAGTACTTC	CASSQVLAEGETQYF
TRBV27	NA	TRBJ2-7	TRBD2	TGTGCCAGCAGTCTTATAGCGGGGAGCTCCTACGAGCAGTACTTC	CASSLIAGSSYEQYF
TRBV29-1	NA	TRBJ1-5	TRBD1	TGCAGCGTTATGACAGGGAGTAATCAGCCCCAGCATTTT	CSVMTGSNQPQHF
TRBV19	NA	TRBJ1-5	NA	TGTGCCAGTAGTTGGCAGGGGAGCGGCAATCAGCCCCAGCATTTT	CASSWQGSGNQPQHF
TRBV3-1	NA	TRBJ2-1	NA	TGTGCCAGCAGCCAGAAAGGTGGCACTTACAATGAGCAGTTCTTC	CASSQKGGTYNEQFF
TRBV12-3/TRBV12-4	NA	TRBJ2-3	NA	TGTGCCAGCACCATCACAGATACGCAGTATTTT	CASTITDTQYF
TRBV20-1	NA	TRBJ2-5	TRBD2	TGCAGTGCTCGAGCGGGCGGGGGGACCGAAGAGACCCAGTACTTC	CSARAGGGTEETQYF
TRBV25-1	once	TRBJ2-5	TRBD1	TGTGCCAGCAGTGATTTTGGACAGGTCCAGTACTTC	CASSDFGQVQYF
TRBV5-1	few	TRBJ2-7	TRBD2	TGCGCCAGCAGCTTGGATAGCGGGGGATCCTACGAGCAGTACTTC	CASSLDSGGSYEQYF
TRBV18	NA	TRBJ1-1	NA	TGTGCCAGCTCACCAAACAGCGAAGACGCTGAAGCTTTCTTT	CASSPNSEDAEAFF
TRBV5-6	NA	TRBJ1-4	NA	TGTGCCAGCAGCCTCCCGGGATCCTCGGGTGAAAAACTGTTTTTT	CASSLPGSSGEKLFF
TRBV5-1	NA	TRBJ2-3	NA	TGCGCCAGCAGCTATGACCCCGGCACAGATACGCAGTATTTT	CASSYDPGTDTQYF
TRBV25-1	NA	TRBJ2-7	NA	TGTGCCAGCAGTGAACCCTCGGTAGGTCCCTACGAGCAGTACTTC	CASSEPSVGPYEQYF
TRBV12-3/TRBV12-4	NA	TRBJ2-7	NA	TGTGCCAGCAGCCCCGGGTGGTCGGGCTACGAGCAGTACTTC	CASSPGWSGYEQYF
TRBV5-1	NA	TRBJ2-5	TRBD2	TGCGCCAGCTCACCGGGACTAGCTGTTATCATACGAGAAGAGACCCAGTACTTC	CASSPGLAVIIREETQYF
TRBV10-1	NA	TRBJ2-5	NA	TGCGCCAGCAGTGAGTCGACAGGAAACCAAGAGACCCAGTACTTC	CASSESTGNQETQYF
TRBV7-6	NA	TRBJ1-2	NA	TGTGCCAGCAGCCCGCTTCGACCAGGTTCCTCCTCCTATGGCTACACCTTC	CASSPLRPGSSSYGYTF
TRBV7-9	NA	TRBJ2-4	TRBD1	TGTGCCAGCAGCGGACAGGGGGGGGCCAAAAACATTCAGTACTTC	CASSGQGGAKNIQYF
TRBV7-2	once	TRBJ1-1	NA	TGTGCCAGCAGCTTAGTTGGGTCCGTTCGAGCTTTCTTT	CASSLVGSVRAFF
TRBV11-3	NA	TRBJ2-7	TRBD1	TGTGCCAGCAGCTTAGACCCAGGGGGCGGCGAGCAGTACTTC	CASSLDPGGGEQYF
TRBV10-3	few	TRBJ2-5	TRBD2	TGTGCCGCCATGAGCGGGGGGCAAGAGACCCAGTACTTC	CAAMSGGQETQYF
TRBV4-2	NA	TRBJ2-4	NA	TGTGCCAGCAGCCCGCGACAGGAGGCGGCCAAAAACATTCAGTACTTC	CASSPRQEAAKNIQYF
TRBV6-5	few	TRBJ1-5	NA	TGTGCCAGCAGTACCGGACAGTTCAATCAGCCCCAGCATTTT	CASSTGQFNQPQHF
TRBV24-1	few	TRBJ2-5	TRBD1	TGTGCCACCAGTGGTAGAAGGGGGCCCCAAGAGACCCAGTACTTC	CATSGRRGPQETQYF
TRBV6-2/TRBV6-3	NA	TRBJ2-7	NA	TGTGCCAGGAAGCGGAGGAGCTCCTACGAGCAGTACTTC	CARKRRSSYEQYF